This is a list of T cell receptor beta chains from one sample in a study of blood T cell repertoires in COVID-19. Clones were read by immunoSEQ multiplex PCR, and TCRdb kept only the in-frame ones, dropping some. Of 100,000 to 150,000 clones detected, about 85% appear once; the ten largest clones hold roughly 12%. Sequencing was performed on peripheral blood. These receptors all come from a man in his 60s with acute or convalescent COVID-19. The CDR3 runs from the conserved cysteine through the conserved F or W. The order of the fields is J gene, V gene, clone size, D gene, CDR3 DNA, CDR3 protein. The D gene is left open where the match is weak. Clone size is not always given. Where it is, it says once, few, many or a class for expanded clones.

TRBJ1-2,TRBV21-1,-,-,TGTGCCAGCAGCAAAGCCCGGGGGGGGAGGTCCCCCGTTGGCTACACCTTC,CASSKARGGRSPVGYTF
TRBJ1-2,TRBV28,few,-,TGTGCCAGCACCGGAGTTGGGCAGGGCGACTATGGCTACACCTTC,CASTGVGQGDYGYTF
TRBJ2-7,TRBV6-5,-,-,TGTGCCAACGCGGCCTTCCAATCTGGGGAGCAGTACTTC,CANAAFQSGEQYF
TRBJ1-4,TRBV2,-,-,TGTGCCAGCAGGTCTGTTTCGGGTGCTCCCAGCAGACTGTTTTTT,CASRSVSGAPSRLFF
TRBJ2-5,TRBV7-6,-,-,TGTGCCAGCAGCTTATGGTCCCCCACCGGGGAGACCCAGTACTTC,CASSLWSPTGETQYF
TRBJ1-1,TRBV6-2/TRBV6-3,-,-,TGTGCCAGCAGTTACCGTGCCACAACTGAAGCTTTCTTT,CASSYRATTEAFF
TRBJ2-3,TRBV5-1,-,-,TGCGCCAGCCGGTCGAGTGGAGCAACAGATACGCAGTATTTT,CASRSSGATDTQYF
TRBJ1-1,TRBV18,-,-,TGTGCCAGCTCACCACGGCAGGGCATGAACACTGAAGCTTTCTTT,CASSPRQGMNTEAFF
TRBJ2-3,TRBV27,-,TRBD2,TGTGCCAGCAGTTTACTCGGACTAGCGGGGAATATGATTAGCACAGATACGCAGTATTTT,CASSLLGLAGNMISTDTQYF
TRBJ2-3,TRBV7-8,-,-,TGTGCCAGCAGCTGGCAGGAGCGGTCCGCCGATACGCAGTATTTT,CASSWQERSADTQYF
TRBJ2-2,TRBV5-1,-,TRBD2,TGCGCCAGCACCCCGACTAGCGGGAACACCGGGGAGCTGTTTTTT,CASTPTSGNTGELFF
TRBJ2-3,TRBV10-1,-,-,TGCGCCAGCAGTGACGGGACTTGGTCGGATACGCAGTATTTT,CASSDGTWSDTQYF
TRBJ1-1,TRBV9,-,-,TGTGCCAGCAGCGTAGGAGCCGCGGACACTGAAGCTTTCTTT,CASSVGAADTEAFF
TRBJ2-3,TRBV18,-,-,TGTGCCAGCTCACCTGATTCGGGGACTAGCACAGATACGCAGTATTTT,CASSPDSGTSTDTQYF
TRBJ2-1,TRBV7-9,-,TRBD1,TGTGCCAGCAGCCCGGACAGGGCCGGGTGGGGTGTGCATGAGCAGTTCTTC,CASSPDRAGWGVHEQFF
TRBJ2-7,TRBV25-1,-,TRBD2,TGTGCCAGCTCCTCCACTAGCGGGAGTTACGAGCAGTACTTC,CASSSTSGSYEQYF